This T cell receptor beta chain was captured by sequencing in a study of CD8 T cells in Susac syndrome. In germline, CDR1 is SQVTM, CDR2 ANQGSEA. V lost 7 bases, J lost 7 bases, and 7 bases lay in between. This CDR3 is built from 9 residues. With random hexamers, about 0.5 to 1 ug RNA was reverse transcribed. TCRdb analysed the immunoSEQ multiplex PCR reads with MiXCR anew, one entry per CDR3 protein. The data show approximately 76,000 distinct CDR3 sequences, about 95% seen once. The sequence was obtained from a human donor with multiple sclerosis. The sample comprised CD8+ T cells from PBMCs. The chain is built from TRBV29-1 and TRBJ1-2; perhaps TRBD1 as D (5 bases). CDR3 sequence reads: CSEGPGYTF. The DNA of the CDR3 is TGCAGCGAGGGACCTGGCTACACCTTC.